The source of this TCR beta chain is a study of T cell responses to AZD1222 COVID-19 vaccine. Profiled with immunoSEQ multiplex PCR; TCRdb holds only in-frame clones, not every one. Of about 140,000 clones in the sample, approximately 90% were seen once. V lost 5 bases, J lost 3 bases, and 5 bases stayed unmatched. From germline, CDR1 is MNHEY and CDR2 SVGEGT. This CDR3 spans 14 amino acids. The receptor comes from an adult who received the AZD1222 COVID-19 vaccine. The rearrangement joins TRBV6-2 or TRBV6-3 to TRBJ1-2; 8 positions match TRBD1. The sample in question was peripheral blood, obtained 28 days after the second AZD1222 dose. In DNA, the CDR3 is TGTGCCAGCAGTAGGGGACAGGACTACTATGGCTACACCTTC. Its translation is CASSRGQDYYGYTF.